Sequencing of this T cell receptor (beta chain) was carried out in a study of blood T cell repertoires in COVID-19 (dated by TCRdb to 2018 to 2021). With regard to the full study: The collaborator samples originated in the United States, Italy and Spain and spanned the acute and convalescent phases of COVID-19. The repertoires were released in a freely available public database meant as a resource for research on the immune response to SARS-CoV-2. The samples were drawn from the first 160 participants of the ongoing ImmuneRACE study and from 1,254 subjects provided by 6 global collaborators. Sample metadata almost always included a de-identified subject ID, COVID-19 status, age in years and sex. Where available, HLA class I and class II types were obtained from metadata supplied by the sample provider rather than from assay-based typing. The material from the prospective study consisted of cDNA or gDNA derived from T cells, B-cell-depleted T cells, or PBMCs. Deeply sampled blood TCRbeta repertoires from subjects exposed to, actively infected with, or recovered from COVID-19 were included in the dataset. Broader findings and caveats from the paper: Clinical and demographic metadata were provided uncurated, with the amount varying by source and participant.

TCRbeta CDR3 regions were amplified from genomic DNA by means of the immunoSEQ Assay, a bias-controlled multiplex PCR. Processing in the source paper ran as follows. Within the assay, amplification of reference gene primers was used to estimate how many nucleated cells each sample contained. To quantify the absolute abundance of each unique TCRbeta CDR3 rearrangement, sequence reads were collapsed and filtered. Productive Simpson clonality was computed per sample as the square root of Simpson's diversity index over productive rearrangements. Sourced from immuneACCESS, this table was stored by TCRdb with only in-frame sequences that have V and J called. A share of the clones is absent; for the studies checked, an unresolved V gene accounts for under half, and the remainder has no known explanation. The V and J calls and clone size come from that table; D and trimming were worked out from the DNA. The sample contains roughly 400,000 clones, 90% of them found a single time. Approximately 0.65% of the sample belongs to the ten largest clones.

In the prospective study, participants were roughly 18 to 89 years old, resided in approximately 22 geographic areas of the United States, and were enrolled through a virtual design. Cohort assignment in the prospective study relied on participant-reported clinical history from a screening survey and a study questionnaire. For ImmuneRACE Cohort 3, a participant was defined as recovered based on two consecutive negative NP/OP PCR tests, clearance by a healthcare professional, or resolution of symptoms. Mobile phlebotomists in the prospective study collected whole blood, serum and a nasopharyngeal or oropharyngeal swab from every participant. Additional blood draws and questionnaires over an approximately 2-month period could optionally be provided by prospective study participants. Prospective study blood samples were shipped either frozen or at room temperature before DNA extraction. The trim is 3 bases for V and 5 bases for J, with a gap of 12 bases between the germline ends. Counted from cysteine to phenylalanine, this CDR3 has 14 amino acids. This entry keeps only the CDR3 DNA: 42 bases, framed from base 1. For CDR1 and CDR2, the germline V gene (reference sequence) lists LNHDA and SQIVND.

About this clone itself: No cognate antigen has been identified for it. The input lacks base qualities; no much larger clone sits a single base away.

The sequence is built from TRBV19 and TRBJ2-3; the D gene is perhaps TRBD1, from 6 matching bases. The receptor was isolated from a man between 18 and 29 years old who had recovered from COVID-19. Input material: PBMCs or T cells enriched from blood (not recorded which). The CDR3 protein: CASSIQQGLDTQYF. Read as DNA, the sequence is TGTGCCAGTAGTATCCAACAGGGATTAGATACGCAGTATTTT. With the rest looked up from the reference TRBV19 and TRBJ2-3 genes rather than sequenced, the full variable domain is DGGITQSPKYLFRKEGQNVTLSCEQNLNHDAMYWYRQDPGQGLRLIYYSQIVNDFQKGDIAEGYSVSREKKESFPLTVTSAQKNPTAFYLCASSIQQGLDTQYFGPGTRLTVL.